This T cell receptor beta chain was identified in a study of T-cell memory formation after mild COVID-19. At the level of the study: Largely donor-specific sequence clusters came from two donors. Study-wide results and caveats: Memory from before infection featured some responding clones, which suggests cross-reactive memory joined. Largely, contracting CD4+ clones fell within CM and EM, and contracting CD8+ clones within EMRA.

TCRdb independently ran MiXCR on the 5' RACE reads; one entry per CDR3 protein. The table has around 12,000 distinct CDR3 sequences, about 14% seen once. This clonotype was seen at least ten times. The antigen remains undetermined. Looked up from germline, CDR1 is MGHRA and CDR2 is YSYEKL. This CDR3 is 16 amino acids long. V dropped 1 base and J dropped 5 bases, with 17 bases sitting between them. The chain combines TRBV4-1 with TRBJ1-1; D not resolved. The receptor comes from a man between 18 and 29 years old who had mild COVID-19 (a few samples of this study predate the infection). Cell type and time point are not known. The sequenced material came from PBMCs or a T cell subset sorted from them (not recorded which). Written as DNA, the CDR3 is TGCGCCAGCAGCCAAGGCGCTCCCCGCTGGGTTACTGAAGCTTTCTTT. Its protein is CASSQGAPRWVTEAFF.